Shown below are 13 T cell receptor beta chains from a single sample sequenced in a study of cytomegalovirus exposure and HLA in healthy donors. Researchers ran the PCR with 60 Vbeta and 13 Jbeta primers. Clones were sequenced by immunoSEQ multiplex PCR, and TCRdb holds only the in-frame ones, with some missing. This sample has around 64,000 clones, with 75% to 90% found just once. The source material was PBMCs. Receptors originate from a woman in her thirties in good health and CMV-seronegative.

The rearrangement joins TRBV9 to TRBJ2-2, with a tentative D call TRBD2 (5 bases). This CDR3 has 14 residues. Germline-derived CDR1 and CDR2 are SGDLS and YYNGEE. V lost 0 bases, J lost 7 bases, and 10 bases lay in between. The CDR3 reads CASSVDLGSGELFF. The CDR3 DNA is TGTGCCAGCAGCGTAGATTTGGGGAGCGGGGAGCTGTTTTTT. Looking up the rest from reference TRBV9 and TRBJ2-2 gives the full variable domain: DSGVTQTPKHLITATGQRVTLRCSPRSGDLSVYWYQQSLDQGLQFLIQYYNGEERAKGNILERFSAQQFPDLHSELNLSSLELGDSALYFCASSVDLGSGELFFGEGSRLTVL.

V is TRBV7-2 and J is TRBJ1-4; no reliable D call. The CDR3 consists of 13 residues. Germline V lookup: CDR1 SGHTA, CDR2 FQGNSA. Trimming removed 4 bases at V and 7 bases at J, with 10 bases between. The CDR3: CASSSDPGEKLFF. The CDR3 region has the DNA TGTGCCAGCAGCTCCGACCCAGGTGAAAAACTGTTTTTT.

V gene TRBV5-1 combines with J gene TRBJ2-2; possible D gene TRBD2, 5 bases. From germline, CDR1 is SGHRS and CDR2 YFSETQ. The V gene lost 0 bases and the J gene lost 2 bases, with 11 bases spanning the gap. This CDR3 has 16 residues. The CDR3 DNA is TGCGCCAGCAGCTTGGGGCTAGCTTATAACACCGGGGAGCTGTTTTTT. This codes for CASSLGLAYNTGELFF. The variable domain in full, with the rest retrieved from reference TRBV5-1 and TRBJ2-2, is KAGVTQTPRYLIKTRGQQVTLSCSPISGHRSVSWYQQTPGQGLQFLFEYFSETQRNKGNFPGRFSGRQFSNSRSEMNVSTLELGDSALYLCASSLGLAYNTGELFFGEGSRLTVL.

This chain links TRBV18 with TRBJ1-1; 7 bases align to TRBD1. The germline gives CDR1 KGHSH, CDR2 LQKENI. Trimming removed 3 bases from V and 2 bases from J; junction bases left unmatched: 6. The CDR3 is made up of 15 amino acids. The CDR3 DNA reads as TGTGCCAGCTCACCGTACGGGACAGAAAACACTGAAGCTTTCTTT. Protein: CASSPYGTENTEAFF.

This chain joins TRBV4-3 and TRBJ2-1, with 14 positions matching TRBD2. The CDR3 loop spans 20 amino acids. Germline CDR1 LGHNA, CDR2 YSLEER. After removal of 0 bases from V and 0 bases from J, the junction contained 7 bases not matched to a gene. CDR3: CASSQDQGTSGSISYNEQFF. The CDR3 nucleotides read TGCGCCAGCAGCCAAGATCAGGGGACTAGCGGGAGTATCTCCTACAATGAGCAGTTCTTC.

The genes are TRBV28 and TRBJ2-7, with 9 bases lining up with TRBD2. This CDR3 is built from 15 residues. Germline-derived CDR1 and CDR2 are MDHEN and SYDVKM. The V gene end was trimmed by 5 bases and the J gene end by 2 bases; junction bases not matched to a gene: 7. The CDR3: CASSSVAGAAYEQYF. Here the CDR3 DNA reads TGTGCCAGCAGTAGCGTAGCGGGAGCGGCCTACGAGCAGTACTTC.

This clone was observed a handful of times. The chain is built from TRBV6-6 and TRBJ1-4; D remains ambiguous. The V gene's germline CDR1 is MNHNY and CDR2 SVGAGI (reference sequence). CDR3 size: 15 residues. V dropped 6 bases and J dropped 5 bases, with 16 bases sitting between them. The CDR3 sequence: CASRDPLRRNEKLFF. The CDR3, as DNA: TGTGCCAGCAGAGACCCACTCCGGCGGAATGAAAAACTGTTTTTT.

This rearrangement joins TRBV4-1 to TRBJ2-5, with D perhaps TRBD2 (6 bases). V was clipped by 0 bases and J by 5 bases, with 13 bases between them. The germline CDR1 and CDR2 sequences are MGHRA and YSYEKL. This CDR3 is 15 amino acids long. The CDR3 bases are TGCGCCAGCAGCCAAGATCGTGGGGGGAGGGAGACCCAGTACTTC. This gives the protein CASSQDRGGRETQYF.

This chain links TRBV18 with TRBJ2-7; TRBD2 might be the D (5 bases). The germline CDR1 and CDR2 sequences are KGHSH and LQKENI. The V gene lost 6 bases and the J gene lost 3 bases, with 18 bases spanning the gap. This CDR3 has 15 amino acids. The CDR3 DNA follows: TGTGCCAGCTCGCCCACTGAAACCGGGATCTACGAGCAGTACTTC. Translated, it gives CASSPTETGIYEQYF.

The V call is TRBV5-4, the J call TRBJ2-1, with 7 bases identical to TRBD2. This CDR3 is built from 17 residues. Germline loops: CDR1 SGHNT, CDR2 YYREEE (reference sequence). With V trimmed by 1 base and J by 2 bases, 9 bases remained unmatched. DNA of the CDR3: TGTGCCAGCAGCTTGTCCTCCGGGACTATGACCTACAATGAGCAGTTCTTC. This encodes CASSLSSGTMTYNEQFF.

The rearrangement uses TRBV6-5 and TRBJ2-4; 12 bases line up with TRBD2. Germline CDR1 reads MNHEY; CDR2 reads SVGAGI. The V and J ends lost 4 bases and 3 bases, in that order; junction bases with no gene match: 4. CDR3 length: 16 amino acids. The CDR3 DNA is TGTGCCAGCAGTTCTCTAGCGGGAGGGAGCAAAAACATTCAGTACTTC. Translation: CASSSLAGGSKNIQYF.

The chain employs TRBV19 and TRBJ2-1; 7 bases line up with TRBD2. The CDR3 loop spans 15 amino acids. CDR1 is LNHDA, CDR2 SQIVND, per germline (reference sequence). V lost 3 bases to trimming and J lost 4 bases; unmatched junction nucleotides: 6. The chain's CDR3 is CASSIGLAVYNEQFF. The CDR3 bases are TGTGCCAGTAGTATTGGCCTAGCGGTATACAATGAGCAGTTCTTC.

This chain uses TRBV11-3 with TRBJ2-5; 12 bases agree with TRBD2. The CDR3 has 14 amino acids. Germline V gives CDR1 SGHNT, CDR2 YENEEA. J gave up 12 bases and V 1 base, and 6 bases lay outside the gene matches. The CDR3 nucleotides are TGTGCCAGCAGCTTAGTACTAGCGGGGGGACGGGAGTACTTC. Translated: CASSLVLAGGREYF.